This TCR beta chain appears in the sequencing data of a study of preoperative IRX-2 immunotherapy in early breast cancer. CDR3 length equals 16 residues. The germline V gene encodes CDR1 SGHNT and CDR2 YENEEA. V dropped 1 base and J dropped 5; count of bases not matched to a gene: 7. Described treatment: preoperative locoregional IRX-2 cytokine immunotherapy. Preoperative locoregional IRX-2 cytokine immunotherapy was tested in the phase Ib source study. Clones were sequenced by immunoSEQ multiplex PCR, and TCRdb holds only the in-frame ones, with some missing. The sample gives about 28,000 clones, 70% to 85% of which show up once; around 3.1% is in the top ten.

This sequence joins TRBV11-3 and TRBJ2-5, with 10 bases fitting TRBD2. This specimen was collected from a patient treated with IRX-2 immunotherapy. This sequence was found in a human donor with breast cancer. The CDR3, as DNA: TGTGCCAGCAGCTTAGTAGGGACTAGCGCTGGGGAGACCCAGTACTTC. It translates to CASSLVGTSAGETQYF. The entire variable domain, with the rest obtained from reference TRBV11-3 and TRBJ2-5, is as follows: EAGVVQSPRYKIIEKKQPVAFWCNPISGHNTLYWYLQNLGQGPELLIRYENEEAVDDSQLPKDRFSAERLKGVDSTLKIQPAELGDSAVYLCASSLVGTSAGETQYFGPGTRLLVL.